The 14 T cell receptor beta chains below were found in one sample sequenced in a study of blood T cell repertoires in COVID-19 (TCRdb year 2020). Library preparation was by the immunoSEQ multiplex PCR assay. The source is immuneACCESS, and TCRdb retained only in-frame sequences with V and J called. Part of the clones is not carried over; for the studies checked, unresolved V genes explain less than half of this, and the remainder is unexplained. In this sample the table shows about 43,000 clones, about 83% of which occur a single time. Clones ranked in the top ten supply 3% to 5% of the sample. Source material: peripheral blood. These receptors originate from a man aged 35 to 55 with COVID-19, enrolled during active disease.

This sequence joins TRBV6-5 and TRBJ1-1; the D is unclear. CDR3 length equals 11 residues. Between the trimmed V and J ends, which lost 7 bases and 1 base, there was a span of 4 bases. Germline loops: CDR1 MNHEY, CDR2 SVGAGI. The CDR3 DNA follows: TGTGCCAGCACCGGGAACACTGAAGCTTTCTTT. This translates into CASTGNTEAFF.

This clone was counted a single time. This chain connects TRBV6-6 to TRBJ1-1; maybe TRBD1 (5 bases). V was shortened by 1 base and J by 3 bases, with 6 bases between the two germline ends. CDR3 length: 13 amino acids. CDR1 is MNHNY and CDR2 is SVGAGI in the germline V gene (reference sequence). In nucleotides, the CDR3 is TGTGCCAGCAGTTACTTAGGGGACACTGAAGCTTTCTTT. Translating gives CASSYLGDTEAFF.

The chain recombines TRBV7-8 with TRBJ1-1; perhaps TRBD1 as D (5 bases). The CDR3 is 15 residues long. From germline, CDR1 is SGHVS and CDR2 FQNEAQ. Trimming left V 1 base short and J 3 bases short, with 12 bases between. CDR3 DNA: TGTGCCAGCAGCTTAGGGGGCGGGGGACACACTGAAGCTTTCTTT. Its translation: CASSLGGGGHTEAFF.

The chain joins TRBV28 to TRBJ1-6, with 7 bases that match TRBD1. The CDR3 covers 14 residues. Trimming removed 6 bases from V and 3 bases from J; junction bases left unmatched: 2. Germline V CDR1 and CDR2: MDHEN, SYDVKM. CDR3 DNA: TGTGCCAGCAGCAGGGACAGCTATAATTCACCCCTCCACTTT. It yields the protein CASSRDSYNSPLHF.

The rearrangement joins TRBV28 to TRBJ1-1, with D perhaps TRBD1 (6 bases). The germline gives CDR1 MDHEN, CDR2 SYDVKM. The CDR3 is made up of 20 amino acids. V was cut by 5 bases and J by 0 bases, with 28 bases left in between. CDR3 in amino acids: CASSPHGTSYSGTMNTEAFF. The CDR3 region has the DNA TGTGCCAGCAGTCCGCACGGGACATCTTATTCGGGAACCATGAACACTGAAGCTTTCTTT.

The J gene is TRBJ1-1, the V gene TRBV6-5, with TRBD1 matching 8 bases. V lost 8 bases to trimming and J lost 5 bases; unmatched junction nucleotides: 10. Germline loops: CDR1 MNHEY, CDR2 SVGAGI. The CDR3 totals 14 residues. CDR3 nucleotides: TGTGCCAGCTGCTGGCAGGGGGCGAGGACTGAAGCTTTCTTT. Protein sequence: CASCWQGARTEAFF.

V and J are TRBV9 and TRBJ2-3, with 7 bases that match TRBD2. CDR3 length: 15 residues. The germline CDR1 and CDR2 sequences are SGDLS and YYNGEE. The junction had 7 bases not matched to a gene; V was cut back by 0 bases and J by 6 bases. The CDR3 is CASSVAAGAADTQYF. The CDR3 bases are TGTGCCAGCAGCGTAGCGGCGGGAGCGGCGGATACGCAGTATTTT.

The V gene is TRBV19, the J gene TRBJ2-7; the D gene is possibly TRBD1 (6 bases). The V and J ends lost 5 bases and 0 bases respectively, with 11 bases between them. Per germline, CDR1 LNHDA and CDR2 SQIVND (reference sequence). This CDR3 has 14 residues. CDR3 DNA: TGTGCCAGTAGTTCCAGGGGAGCCTCCTACGAGCAGTACTTC. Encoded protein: CASSSRGASYEQYF.

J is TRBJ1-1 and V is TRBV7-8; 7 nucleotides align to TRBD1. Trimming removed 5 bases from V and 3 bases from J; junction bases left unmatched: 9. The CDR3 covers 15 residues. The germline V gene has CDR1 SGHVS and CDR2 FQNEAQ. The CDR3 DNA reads TGTGCCAGCAGCCCAAGACAGGGCCTGGACACTGAAGCTTTCTTT. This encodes CASSPRQGLDTEAFF.

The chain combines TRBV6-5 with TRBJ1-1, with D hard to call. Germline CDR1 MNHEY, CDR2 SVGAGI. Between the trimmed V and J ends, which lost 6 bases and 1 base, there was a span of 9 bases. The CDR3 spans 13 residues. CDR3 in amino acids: CASRHGKNTEAFF. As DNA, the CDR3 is TGTGCCAGCAGACACGGGAAGAACACTGAAGCTTTCTTT.

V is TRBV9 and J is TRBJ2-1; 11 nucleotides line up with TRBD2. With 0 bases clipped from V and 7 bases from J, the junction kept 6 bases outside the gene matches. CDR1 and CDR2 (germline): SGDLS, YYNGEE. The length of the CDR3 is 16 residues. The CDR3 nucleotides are TGTGCCAGCAGCGTAGGAATAGCGGGAGGGATTAATGAGCAGTTCTTC. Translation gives CASSVGIAGGINEQFF.

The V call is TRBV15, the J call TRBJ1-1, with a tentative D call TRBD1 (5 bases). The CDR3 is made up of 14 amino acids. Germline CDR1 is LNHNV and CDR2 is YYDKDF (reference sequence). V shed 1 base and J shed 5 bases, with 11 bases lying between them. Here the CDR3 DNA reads TGTGCCACCAGCAGAGCGGGGGGAGGTACTGAAGCTTTCTTT. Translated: CATSRAGGGTEAFF.

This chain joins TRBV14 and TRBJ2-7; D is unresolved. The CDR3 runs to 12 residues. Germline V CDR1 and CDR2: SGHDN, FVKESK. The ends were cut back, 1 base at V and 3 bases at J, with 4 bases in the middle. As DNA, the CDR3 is TGTGCCAGCAGCCAAGTTAGCTACGAGCAGTACTTC. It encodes CASSQVSYEQYF.

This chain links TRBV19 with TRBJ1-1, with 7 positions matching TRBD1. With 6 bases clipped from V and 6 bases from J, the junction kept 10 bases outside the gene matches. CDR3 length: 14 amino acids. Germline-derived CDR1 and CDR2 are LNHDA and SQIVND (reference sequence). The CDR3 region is CASRGGRERAEAFF. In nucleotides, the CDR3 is TGTGCCAGTAGAGGGGGCAGGGAGAGAGCTGAAGCTTTCTTT. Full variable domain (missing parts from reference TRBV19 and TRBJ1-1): DGGITQSPKYLFRKEGQNVTLSCEQNLNHDAMYWYRQDPGQGLRLIYYSQIVNDFQKGDIAEGYSVSREKKESFPLTVTSAQKNPTAFYLCASRGGRERAEAFFGQGTRLTVV.